The 26 T cell receptor beta chains presented below share a single source sample, sequenced in a study of PD-1 blockade in classical Hodgkin lymphoma. Sequenced by immunoSEQ multiplex PCR; TCRdb stores in-frame clones only, minus some. The profile covers 110,000 or so clones, with nearly 90% appearing a single time and around 20% taken by the ten largest. Every patient relapsed after autologous stem cell transplantation, and brentuximab vedotin exposure varied. The sequences come from peripheral blood mononuclear cells (PBMCs), collected before the second cycle of nivolumab. The origin of the receptors is a human donor with classical Hodgkin lymphoma.

V is TRBV7-2 and J is TRBJ1-2, with D possibly being TRBD1 (6 bases). The CDR3 covers 14 residues. Germline-derived CDR1 and CDR2 are SGHTA and FQGNSA. V was pared by 0 bases and J by 8 bases, with 13 bases between. As DNA, the CDR3 is TGTGCCAGCAGCTTAGCGGACAGCTCCGGCGGCTACACCTTC. This encodes CASSLADSSGGYTF.

The gene calls are TRBV15 and TRBJ2-5, with D hard to call. Germline V gene data show CDR1 as LNHNV and CDR2 as YYDKDF (reference sequence). There are 14 residues in the CDR3. The V end lost 0 bases, the J end lost 1 base, and 6 bases lay between the germline ends. CDR3 protein: CATSRDSPQETQYF. The DNA of the CDR3 is TGTGCCACCAGCAGAGACAGTCCCCAAGAGACCCAGTACTTC.

This clone was recorded a few times. The chain employs TRBV14 and TRBJ2-7; no firm D call. This CDR3 comprises 13 residues. CDR1 is SGHDN, CDR2 FVKESK, per germline. The germline V and J ends were trimmed by 5 bases and 4 bases, with 12 bases remaining between them. The DNA of the CDR3 is TGTGCCAGCAGCTTTCCGGGTCCGTACGAGCAGTACTTC. It encodes CASSFPGPYEQYF.

The chain has TRBV25-1 and TRBJ2-3; D gene unclear. The CDR3 consists of 14 residues. With 2 bases removed from V and 6 bases from J, the gap between germline ends came to 12 bases. Germline-derived CDR1 and CDR2 are MGHDK and SYGVNS. The CDR3 DNA reads TGTGCCAGCAGTGAAGTCGGCACCCTCGATACGCAGTATTTT. This sequence encodes CASSEVGTLDTQYF.

This clone was recorded once. This chain joins TRBV5-6 and TRBJ1-1; no definite D call. This CDR3 has 16 residues. Trimming removed 3 bases at V and 1 base at J, with 16 bases between. From germline, CDR1 is SGHDT and CDR2 YYEEEE. The CDR3 spells CASSWRPSLANTEAFF. The CDR3 nucleotides read TGTGCCAGCAGCTGGAGGCCCAGCCTTGCGAACACTGAAGCTTTCTTT.

The V gene is TRBV4-3, the J gene TRBJ2-4; D gene uncertain. Germline CDR1 and CDR2: LGHNA and YSLEER. V lost 1 base and J 0 bases, leaving 7 bases between the germline ends. This CDR3 is 15 amino acids long. The DNA of the CDR3 is TGCGCCAGCAGCCAAGGAGGAAGAGCCAAAAACATTCAGTACTTC. Translation: CASSQGGRAKNIQYF.

The chain is built from TRBV11-2 and TRBJ2-1, with 7 bases aligning to TRBD2. This CDR3 has 15 amino acids. J was trimmed by 4 bases and V by 3 bases; bases with no gene match: 6. The germline V gene encodes CDR1 SGHAT and CDR2 FQNNGV. CDR3 residues: CASSFEGGSYNEQFF. The CDR3 DNA follows: TGTGCCAGCAGCTTCGAGGGAGGGTCGTACAATGAGCAGTTCTTC. The whole variable domain, remainder taken from reference TRBV11-2 and TRBJ2-1, is EAGVAQSPRYKIIEKRQSVAFWCNPISGHATLYWYQQILGQGPKLLIQFQNNGVVDDSQLPKDRFSAERLKGVDSTLKIQPAKLEDSAVYLCASSFEGGSYNEQFFGPGTRLTVL.

The CDR3 coding sequence is TGTGCCAGCAGCCCCTCGAGGAGCTCCTACGAGCAGTACTTC. This sequence encodes CASSPSRSSYEQYF. This chain joins TRBV7-8 and TRBJ2-7, with unresolved D. Per germline, CDR1 SGHVS and CDR2 FQNEAQ. This CDR3 is 14 amino acids long. Trimming took off 5 bases at V and 0 bases at J, with 11 bases between the two ends.

The chain uses TRBV27 and TRBJ2-7, with D perhaps TRBD2 (5 bases). Looked up from germline, CDR1 is MNHEY and CDR2 is SMNVEV (reference sequence). Trimming left V 0 bases short and J 6 bases short, with 18 bases between. This CDR3 has 16 amino acids. CDR3 loop: CASSLSFLAGYREQYF. The CDR3 DNA is TGTGCCAGCAGTTTATCTTTTTTGGCGGGCTACCGCGAGCAGTACTTC.

The chain has TRBV20-1 and TRBJ2-7; D is unresolved. Germline loops: CDR1 DFQATT, CDR2 SNEGSKA (reference sequence). The V gene lost 3 bases and the J gene lost 3 bases, with 6 bases spanning the gap. This CDR3 comprises 11 residues. The CDR3 nucleotides are TGCAGTGCTAGGGCCCACTACGAGCAGTACTTC. Amino acid sequence: CSARAHYEQYF.

The chain couples TRBV6-1 to TRBJ2-3, with 10 bases lining up with TRBD2. V was pared by 6 bases and J by 2 bases, with 5 bases of the junction left unmatched. The V gene's germline CDR1 is MNHNS and CDR2 SASEGT. The CDR3 has 15 amino acids. CDR3 region: CASSLAGAPTDTQYF. CDR3 DNA: TGTGCCAGCAGCCTAGCGGGAGCCCCCACAGATACGCAGTATTTT.

Worth noting for this clone: The sample contains more than one DNA sequence encoding this CDR3. The V gene is TRBV6-5, the J gene TRBJ2-7; tentative D call: TRBD1 (6 bases). Between the trimmed V and J ends, which lost 0 bases and 4 bases, there was a span of 13 bases. CDR1 is MNHEY and CDR2 is SVGAGI in the germline V gene. The CDR3 extends over 15 amino acids. The CDR3 DNA reads TGTGCCAGCAGTTACTCACCTGGGGGCGGGTACGAGCAGTACTTC. This codes for CASSYSPGGGYEQYF.

This clone was seen only once. The genes are TRBV6-5 and TRBJ1-1, with no clear D. The CDR3 has 15 amino acids. Trimming pared 6 bases from V and 2 bases from J, leaving 16 bases between. Per the germline V gene, CDR1 is MNHEY and CDR2 is SVGAGI. In DNA, the CDR3 is TGTGCCAGCAGACGTGACCCGGACGCCAACACTGAAGCTTTCTTT. It encodes CASRRDPDANTEAFF.

The V gene is TRBV28, the J gene TRBJ1-2, with D hard to call. Per the germline V gene, CDR1 is MDHEN and CDR2 is SYDVKM. There are 14 residues in the CDR3. V was cut by 2 bases and J by 8 bases, with 15 bases left in between. CDR3 region: CASSLPRTAMGYTF. The CDR3 DNA sequence: TGTGCCAGCAGTTTACCAAGGACTGCGATGGGCTACACCTTC.

The chain has TRBV19 and TRBJ2-1, with TRBD2 matching over 7 bases. The CDR3 is 14 amino acids. Germline-derived CDR1 and CDR2 are LNHDA and SQIVND (reference sequence). Trimming removed 4 bases from V and 6 bases from J; junction bases left unmatched: 6. The CDR3 is CASSTLPGGNEQFF. The CDR3 nucleotides read TGTGCCAGTAGTACCCTCCCGGGGGGCAATGAGCAGTTCTTC.

This chain links TRBV30 with TRBJ1-4; TRBD1 matches at 8 bases. The junction had 2 bases not matched to a gene; V was cut back by 4 bases and J by 7 bases. This CDR3 comprises 12 residues. Germline V lookup: CDR1 GTSNPN, CDR2 SVGIG (reference sequence). The CDR3 loop is CAWTGGGEKLFF. In DNA form, the CDR3 reads TGTGCCTGGACAGGGGGCGGTGAAAAACTGTTTTTT.

The chain has TRBV7-9 and TRBJ2-3; 9 nucleotides match TRBD2. The CDR3 is made up of 16 amino acids. CDR1 and CDR2 (germline): SEHNR, FQNEAQ (reference sequence). V was clipped by 2 bases and J by 3 bases; unmatched bases: 6. This chain's CDR3 is CASSLRSGRFTDTQYF. The CDR3 coding sequence is TGTGCCAGCAGCTTAAGGAGCGGGAGGTTTACAGATACGCAGTATTTT.

This clone was found a few times. The genes are TRBV23-1 and TRBJ2-7; D unresolved. TRBV23-1 has ORF status, its function being uncertain. V was trimmed by 7 bases and J by 0 bases, leaving 13 bases between them. CDR3 length equals 14 residues. The CDR3 sequence is CASKPYLSSYEQYF. The CDR3 region has the DNA TGCGCCAGCAAACCCTACCTAAGCTCCTACGAGCAGTACTTC.

CDR3 amino acids: CASSHRLDRTGELFF. CDR3 DNA sequence: TGTGCCAGCAGTCACCGACTGGACAGGACCGGGGAGCTGTTTTTT. The V call is TRBV27, the J call TRBJ2-2, with TRBD1 identical over 7 bases. Germline trimming cut 5 bases from V and 5 bases from J; bases unmatched to any gene: 8. CDR1 is MNHEY, CDR2 SMNVEV, per germline (reference sequence). This CDR3 spans 15 amino acids.

The rearrangement joins TRBV5-5 to TRBJ2-5, with D perhaps TRBD1 (6 bases). V was cut by 5 bases and J by 2 bases, with 22 bases left in between. The CDR3 is 17 residues long. The germline V gene encodes CDR1 SGHKS and CDR2 YYEKEE (reference sequence). For the CDR3, the DNA is TGTGCCAGCAGATCACAAGTAACCGGGACACAGCAAGAGACCCAGTACTTC. Its translation is CASRSQVTGTQQETQYF.

V is TRBV7-9 and J is TRBJ2-2, with 10 bases lining up with TRBD2. Germline V gene data show CDR1 as SEHNR and CDR2 as FQNEAQ (reference sequence). The CDR3 runs to 17 residues. The V and J ends lost 5 bases and 4 bases, in that order; junction bases with no gene match: 10. Here the CDR3 reads CASSPAGLADFTGELFF. CDR3 sequence (DNA): TGTGCCAGCAGCCCCGCAGGACTAGCGGACTTCACCGGGGAGCTGTTTTTT.

The chain links TRBV5-1 to TRBJ2-3; 8 bases agree with TRBD1. The V gene's germline CDR1 is SGHRS and CDR2 YFSETQ. The CDR3 is 13 amino acids. The junction had 10 bases not matched to a gene; V was cut back by 7 bases and J by 9 bases. CDR3 bases: TGCGCCAGCGGGGGACAGGAGCAGAAGACGCAGTATTTT. It codes for CASGGQEQKTQYF. Full variable domain (rest looked up from reference TRBV5-1 and TRBJ2-3): KAGVTQTPRYLIKTRGQQVTLSCSPISGHRSVSWYQQTPGQGLQFLFEYFSETQRNKGNFPGRFSGRQFSNSRSEMNVSTLELGDSALYLCASGGQEQKTQYFGPGTRLTVL.

This chain connects TRBV14 to TRBJ2-3; D gene unclear. The length of the CDR3 is 13 residues. From germline, CDR1 is SGHDN and CDR2 FVKESK. Trimming took 0 bases from V and 5 from J, leaving 6 bases between them. CDR3 sequence reads: CASSQEWRDTQYF. The CDR3 nucleotides read TGTGCCAGCAGCCAAGAGTGGAGAGATACGCAGTATTTT. Combining the CDR3 with reference TRBV14 and TRBJ2-3 gives the whole variable domain EAGVTQFPSHSVIEKGQTVTLRCDPISGHDNLYWYRRVMGKEIKFLLHFVKESKQDESGMPNNRFLAERTGGTYSTLKVQPAELEDSGVYFCASSQEWRDTQYFGPGTRLTVL.

The chain carries TRBV28 and TRBJ2-1; 10 bases match TRBD2. J gave up 1 base and V 11 bases, and 14 bases lay outside the gene matches. The germline V gene encodes CDR1 MDHEN and CDR2 SYDVKM. The CDR3 has 17 residues. The CDR3 spells CAGTSAGEKASYNEQFF. In DNA form, the CDR3 reads TGTGCCGGGACTAGCGCCGGAGAGAAGGCTTCCTACAATGAGCAGTTCTTC.

The gene calls are TRBV7-2 and TRBJ1-4; the D is unclear. This CDR3 comprises 14 residues. With 2 bases removed from V and 6 bases from J, the gap between germline ends came to 10 bases. Germline V gives CDR1 SGHTA, CDR2 FQGNSA. CDR3 DNA: TGTGCCAGCAGCTTAAGGCGGAGGGATGAAAAACTGTTTTTT. Protein product: CASSLRRRDEKLFF.

CDR3 coding DNA: TGTGCCAGCAGCTTAGGAGGAGGTGGGGAGACCCAGTACTTC. It yields the protein CASSLGGGGETQYF. The rearrangement links TRBV7-2 to TRBJ2-5, with TRBD2 as a possible D gene (5 bases). Germline loops: CDR1 SGHTA, CDR2 FQGNSA. The V gene lost 1 base and the J gene lost 5 bases, with 11 bases spanning the gap. There are 14 residues in the CDR3.